One sample yielded the 20 T cell receptor beta chains listed below, sequenced in a study of T cells in tuberculosis. Only in-frame clones appear in the TCRdb table, and some are missing; sequencing was by immunoSEQ multiplex PCR. Here the sample spans approximately 59,000 clones, 81% being singletons. Sorting used thawed, overnight-rested PBMC stained with anti-CD3, a viability dye and GMM-loaded CD1B tetramer. The CD1B tetramers carried C32 glucose monomycolate purified from Rhodococcus equi. Material: CD1b-GMM tetramer-negative cells sorted from PBMCs. Every receptor here comes from an adult woman with latent tuberculosis.

The V and J genes are TRBV7-2 and TRBJ1-2; D might be TRBD1 (5 bases). CDR3 length: 14 residues. From germline, CDR1 is SGHTA and CDR2 FQGNSA. V shed 0 bases and J shed 7 bases, with 12 bases lying between them. Written as DNA, the CDR3 is TGTGCCAGCAGCTTAGCGCGGCCCAGGGCTGGCTACACCTTC. Protein sequence: CASSLARPRAGYTF.

The chain links TRBV5-1 to TRBJ1-1; D remains ambiguous. V was clipped by 0 bases and J by 7 bases, with 16 bases between them. The CDR3 length is 15 residues. The germline gives CDR1 SGHRS, CDR2 YFSETQ. The CDR3: CASSLGEGRKDEAFF. In DNA form, the CDR3 reads TGCGCCAGCAGCTTGGGTGAAGGGAGAAAGGATGAAGCTTTCTTT.

The gene calls are TRBV7-6 and TRBJ1-5, with TRBD1 as a possible D gene (6 bases). The CDR3 is 16 amino acids. V gave up 6 bases and J gave up 2 bases, with 17 bases separating them. Germline loops: CDR1 SGHVS, CDR2 FNYEAQ. CDR3 nucleotides: TGTGCCAGCAGAGAAGGACAGCCCCGTGGCAATCAGCCCCAGCATTTT. It codes for CASREGQPRGNQPQHF.

This clone turned up a few times. The rearrangement joins TRBV25-1 to TRBJ2-2; possibly TRBD2 for D (5 bases). V was trimmed by 6 bases and J by 5 bases, leaving 10 bases between them. The CDR3 totals 13 residues. Germline CDR1 reads MGHDK; CDR2 reads SYGVNS. CDR3 in amino acids: CASSARETGELFF. CDR3 bases: TGTGCCAGCAGCGCTAGGGAGACCGGGGAGCTGTTTTTT.

The J gene is TRBJ2-3, the V gene TRBV2; a weak D match, TRBD2 (7 bases). CDR3 length: 14 amino acids. V gave up 6 bases and J gave up 1 base, with 11 bases separating them. Germline CDR1 reads SNHLY; CDR2 reads FYNNEI. CDR3 nucleotide sequence: TGTGCCAGCAGGGGGGGGGCGGGCACAGATACGCAGTATTTT. Translating it yields CASRGGAGTDTQYF.

The genes are TRBV5-1 and TRBJ2-3; 7 bases line up with TRBD2. The CDR3 covers 15 residues. V trimming: 0 bases; J trimming: 6 bases; junction bases outside the gene matches: 7. Germline V gene sequence: CDR1 SGHRS, CDR2 YFSETQ. The CDR3 DNA reads TGCGCCAGCAGCTTGGATGGGGGGGAGGCCGATACGCAGTATTTT. Residues: CASSLDGGEADTQYF.

The chain has TRBV15 and TRBJ2-7; 9 bases agree with TRBD1. From germline, CDR1 is LNHNV and CDR2 YYDKDF (reference sequence). J lost 2 bases, V lost 0 bases, and 2 bases had no gene match. The CDR3 sequence is 15 residues long. The DNA of the CDR3 is TGTGCCACCAGCAGAGAGGGACAGGGCACCTACGAGCAGTACTTC. The encoded protein is CATSREGQGTYEQYF.

This clone was seen only a few times. This chain uses TRBV5-6 with TRBJ1-2; TRBD1 might be the D (6 bases). The ends were cut back, 4 bases at V and 5 bases at J, with 18 bases in the middle. The CDR3 runs to 15 residues. Per germline, CDR1 SGHDT and CDR2 YYEEEE. CDR3 DNA sequence: TGTGCCAGCAGCGTTGACAGGAGGCCCAGGTATGGCTACACCTTC. This sequence encodes CASSVDRRPRYGYTF.

The chain uses TRBV15 and TRBJ2-3; a possible D gene is TRBD2 (6 bases). Trimming stripped 0 bases from V and 4 bases from J, with 14 bases between. CDR3 length equals 16 residues. Germline CDR1 is LNHNV and CDR2 is YYDKDF (reference sequence). CDR3 amino acids: CATSRDLPGVADTQYF. CDR3 DNA sequence: TGTGCCACCAGCAGAGATCTCCCGGGAGTTGCAGATACGCAGTATTTT.

The CDR3 is CASSLDPPSGGAHEQFF. The CDR3, as DNA: TGCGCCAGCAGCTTGGACCCACCTAGCGGGGGGGCTCATGAGCAGTTCTTC. The rearrangement links TRBV5-1 to TRBJ2-1; 12 nucleotides match TRBD2. CDR3 length: 17 residues. Germline loops: CDR1 SGHRS, CDR2 YFSETQ. With V trimmed by 0 bases and J by 8 bases, 9 bases remained unmatched.

The chain recombines TRBV28 with TRBJ1-5; weak D call: TRBD1 (6 bases). This CDR3 has 15 residues. Germline CDR1 and CDR2: MDHEN and SYDVKM. The V gene lost 7 bases and the J gene lost 2 bases, with 15 bases spanning the gap. For the CDR3, the DNA is TGTGCCAGCACCTTTTGGGAGGGGGGCAATCAGCCCCAGCATTTT. It encodes CASTFWEGGNQPQHF.

The chain links TRBV20-1 to TRBJ1-2; TRBD1 matches at 9 bases. Germline CDR1 is DFQATT and CDR2 is SNEGSKA (reference sequence). The CDR3 is 10 amino acids. The CDR3 DNA reads TGCCGGGACAGGGAGTATGGCTACACCTTC. Residues: CRDREYGYTF.

V gene TRBV19 combines with J gene TRBJ1-3, with D perhaps TRBD1 (5 bases). Trimming removed 1 base from V and 0 bases from J, with 13 bases in between. The CDR3 has 17 residues. Per germline, CDR1 LNHDA and CDR2 SQIVND (reference sequence). This CDR3 is CASSIAGGPSSGNTIYF. CDR3 in DNA: TGTGCCAGTAGTATAGCCGGGGGACCGAGCTCTGGAAACACCATATATTTT.

This chain joins TRBV1 and TRBJ2-7; the DNA was not compared with TRBD2, the D call given in the table. TRBV1 is listed as a pseudogene. This CDR3 is 16 amino acids long. The CDR3 spells CTSSQVRGIPPYEQYF. CDR3 nucleotide sequence: TGCACCAGCAGCCAAGTGCGCGGGATTCCTCCCTACGAGCAGTACTTC.

This clone was seen a single time. This rearrangement joins TRBV5-5 to TRBJ1-1; D perhaps matches TRBD1 (5 bases). The CDR3 extends over 15 amino acids. The ends were cut back, 0 bases at V and 5 bases at J, with 14 bases in the middle. Germline V gene data show CDR1 as SGHKS and CDR2 as YYEKEE (reference sequence). The DNA for the CDR3 is TGTGCCAGCAGCTTGGGACTCCAAGGGGTGACTGAAGCTTTCTTT. As protein: CASSLGLQGVTEAFF.

This clone showed up just a few times. V usage is TRBV11-2 and J usage is TRBJ2-7; TRBD2 is a possible D gene (5 bases). The DNA end is a closer match to TRBJ2-1, so the J assignment may be wrong. In germline, CDR1 is SGHAT, CDR2 FQNNGV. This CDR3 region has 12 residues. CDR3 DNA sequence: TGTGCCAGCAGCTTAGCCGGACTTCCGCAGTTCTTC. Translation gives CASSLAGLPQFF.

This clone came up a few times. The chain has TRBV5-1 and TRBJ2-3, with TRBD2 matching 11 bases. There are 17 residues in the CDR3. Looked up from germline, CDR1 is SGHRS and CDR2 is YFSETQ. Losses at the gene ends were 0 bases for V and 0 bases for J; bases not matched to a gene: 3. As DNA, the CDR3 is TGCGCCAGCAGCTTGGGTCCTAGCGGGGGGAGCACAGATACGCAGTATTTT. Its translation: CASSLGPSGGSTDTQYF.

The chain joins TRBV9 to TRBJ2-5, with D tentatively TRBD1 (6 bases). V shed 0 bases and J shed 5 bases, with 14 bases lying between them. Germline V gene sequence: CDR1 SGDLS, CDR2 YYNGEE. The CDR3 contains 15 residues. CDR3 sequence: CASSVVGALGETQYF. CDR3 coding DNA: TGTGCCAGCAGCGTAGTGGGGGCCCTCGGCGAGACCCAGTACTTC.

The chain uses TRBV29-1 and TRBJ1-1; TRBD1 matches 7 bases. The CDR3 runs 15 residues. J gave up 1 base and V 3 bases, and 8 bases lay outside the gene matches. Per germline, CDR1 SQVTM and CDR2 ANQGSEA. Written as DNA, the CDR3 is TGCAGCGTTGAGGGTAAGGGACAGCGGAACACTGAAGCTTTCTTT. Translated, it gives CSVEGKGQRNTEAFF.

V and J are TRBV28 and TRBJ2-7; 9 bases align to TRBD2. Losses at the gene ends were 2 bases for V and 2 bases for J; bases not matched to a gene: 10. CDR3 length equals 17 residues. The V gene's germline CDR1 is MDHEN and CDR2 SYDVKM. The CDR3 sequence is CASSLISGGNLPYEQYF. Written as DNA, the CDR3 is TGTGCCAGCAGTTTAATTAGCGGGGGTAACCTCCCCTACGAGCAGTACTTC.